Described below is a single T cell receptor (beta chain) sequence and its context. Its target is unknown. This specimen includes other DNA sequences encoding the same CDR3. This record comes from a study of shared clonotypes between healthy human individuals. Overall study results and limits: The study generally estimated greater richness for naive than memory subsets.

The CDR3 is made up of 15 amino acids. The junction had 8 bases not matched to a gene; V was cut back by 3 bases and J by 4 bases. Germline V gene lookup returns CDR1 SGHTA and CDR2 FQGNSA. Each subset's genomic DNA was shared equally among a number of immunoSEQ plates. Repertoires were generated with immunoSEQ multiplex PCR, while TCRdb's copy carries only in-frame clones and drops some. The sample has a few million clones, 90% to 95% seen once. The chain uses TRBV7-2 and TRBJ2-7, with 8 positions matching TRBD2. What was sequenced was naive CD4+ T cells sorted from blood. Sample subset: CD45RA+ positively selected. This sequence originates from a man younger than 30 in good health. The DNA for the CDR3 is TGTGCCAGCAGCTTGGGGGCGGGAGGTCCATACGAGCAGTACTTC. Translation gives CASSLGAGGPYEQYF. Together with reference TRBV7-2 and TRBJ2-7, the CDR3 gives the full variable domain: GAGVSQSPSNKVTEKGKDVELRCDPISGHTALYWYRQSLGQGLEFLIYFQGNSAPDKSGLPSDRFSAERTGGSVSTLTIQRTQQEDSAVYLCASSLGAGGPYEQYFGPGTRLTVT.